A selection of T cell receptor beta chains follows, all from one sample in a study of T cell repertoires in ileal Crohn's disease. Profiled with immunoSEQ multiplex PCR; TCRdb holds only in-frame clones, not every one. The sample shows under 4,000 clones, about four fifths of them seen only once. The sequenced sample was ileal tissue. Receptors were obtained from an adult with Crohn's disease. Each CDR3 is given with its conserved first and last residue. The D gene is left open where the match is weak.

cdr3_length: 13
d_call: -
j_call: TRBJ1-5
v_call: TRBV5-4
cdr3_aa: CASSLDPNQPQHF

cdr3_length: 14
d_call: TRBD1
j_call: TRBJ2-1
v_call: TRBV25-1
cdr3_aa: CASSGQGLYNEQFF

cdr3_length: 17
d_call: TRBD2
j_call: TRBJ2-2
v_call: TRBV10-1
cdr3_aa: CASSEASGRFGTGELFF

cdr3_length: 15
d_call: TRBD2
j_call: TRBJ2-3
v_call: TRBV28
cdr3_aa: CASRPSGSGLDTQYF

cdr3_length: 12
d_call: -
j_call: TRBJ2-7
v_call: TRBV10-1
cdr3_aa: CARTDPPYEQYF

cdr3_length: 13
d_call: -
j_call: TRBJ2-2
v_call: TRBV9
cdr3_aa: CASSVRYGGELFF

cdr3_length: 15
d_call: TRBD1
j_call: TRBJ1-5
v_call: TRBV19
cdr3_aa: CASSTYRGRHQPQHF

cdr3_length: 15
d_call: -
j_call: TRBJ2-1
v_call: TRBV9
cdr3_aa: CASSPDRSSYNEQFF

cdr3_length: 14
d_call: -
j_call: TRBJ2-7
v_call: TRBV18
cdr3_aa: CASSPVGRASEQYF

cdr3_length: 13
d_call: -
j_call: TRBJ1-2
v_call: TRBV29-1
cdr3_aa: CSVEHGGNYGYTF

cdr3_length: 15
d_call: TRBD2
j_call: TRBJ2-1
v_call: TRBV9
cdr3_aa: CASNPTAGSYNEQFF

cdr3_length: 12
d_call: -
j_call: TRBJ2-1
v_call: TRBV28
cdr3_aa: CASSSTGNEQFF

cdr3_length: 16
d_call: TRBD1
j_call: TRBJ1-4
v_call: TRBV28
cdr3_aa: CASSIISGTGIEKLFF

cdr3_length: 15
d_call: -
j_call: -
v_call: TRBV14
cdr3_aa: CASSQELTFSYEQYF

cdr3_length: 13
d_call: -
j_call: TRBJ1-2
v_call: TRBV10-3
cdr3_aa: CAISDRDRSGYTF

cdr3_length: 14
d_call: -
j_call: TRBJ1-1
v_call: TRBV6-5
cdr3_aa: CASSYTGIPEMAFF

cdr3_length: 15
d_call: TRBD2
j_call: TRBJ2-1
v_call: TRBV9
cdr3_aa: CASSYTSGEYNEQFF

cdr3_length: 12
d_call: -
j_call: TRBJ1-6
v_call: TRBV6-1
cdr3_aa: CASSDHGSPLHF

cdr3_length: 14
d_call: -
j_call: TRBJ2-7
v_call: TRBV7-9
cdr3_aa: CASSHPASGYEQYF

cdr3_length: 14
d_call: -
j_call: TRBJ1-1
v_call: TRBV5-6
cdr3_aa: CASKRPESVAEAFF

cdr3_length: 14
d_call: -
j_call: TRBJ2-7
v_call: TRBV28
cdr3_aa: CASSLGAAGYEQYF

cdr3_length: 19
d_call: TRBD1
j_call: TRBJ2-6
v_call: TRBV2
cdr3_aa: CASSFGSVRGYSGANVLTF

cdr3_length: 13
d_call: TRBD1
j_call: TRBJ2-7
v_call: TRBV29-1
cdr3_aa: CSGGQGGVYEQYF

cdr3_length: 15
d_call: -
j_call: TRBJ2-1
v_call: TRBV29-1
cdr3_aa: CSVDSGSSSYNEQFF

cdr3_length: 14
d_call: TRBD1
j_call: -
v_call: TRBV27
cdr3_aa: CASSTTQGTYEQYF

cdr3_length: 16
d_call: -
j_call: TRBJ2-2
v_call: TRBV21-1
cdr3_aa: CASERGREANTGELFF

cdr3_length: 15
d_call: TRBD1
j_call: TRBJ1-4
v_call: TRBV6-5
cdr3_aa: CASRKLDRGLEKLFF

cdr3_length: 13
d_call: -
j_call: TRBJ2-3
v_call: TRBV9
cdr3_aa: CASSVDQGDTQYF

cdr3_length: 12
d_call: -
j_call: TRBJ2-3
v_call: TRBV10-2
cdr3_aa: CASSDRGSTQYF

cdr3_length: 11
d_call: -
j_call: TRBJ2-1
v_call: TRBV11-2
cdr3_aa: CASSPYNEQFF

cdr3_length: 14
d_call: TRBD1
j_call: TRBJ1-2
v_call: TRBV4-3
cdr3_aa: CASSLGQGDYGYTF

cdr3_length: 16
d_call: TRBD1
j_call: TRBJ1-2
v_call: TRBV7-9
cdr3_aa: CASSPTFNRGPYGYTF

cdr3_length: 15
d_call: TRBD2
j_call: TRBJ2-2
v_call: TRBV4-3
cdr3_aa: CASSHRAGAGGELFF

cdr3_length: 14
d_call: -
j_call: TRBJ2-5
v_call: TRBV7-2
cdr3_aa: CASSFAGSQETQYF

cdr3_length: 16
d_call: -
j_call: TRBJ1-6
v_call: TRBV4-1
cdr3_aa: CASSQVLHTYNSPLHF

cdr3_length: 18
d_call: TRBD2
j_call: TRBJ2-1
v_call: TRBV9
cdr3_aa: CASSVAPMGGGASNEQFF

cdr3_length: 15
d_call: TRBD1
j_call: TRBJ2-2
v_call: TRBV11-1
cdr3_aa: CASRPGTGNTGELFF

cdr3_length: 16
d_call: -
j_call: TRBJ1-1
v_call: TRBV6-1
cdr3_aa: CASSEVGRLRNTEAFF

cdr3_length: 17
d_call: TRBD2
j_call: TRBJ2-3
v_call: TRBV29-1
cdr3_aa: CSVGTRWTSGGTDTQYF

cdr3_length: 15
d_call: TRBD1
j_call: TRBJ1-5
v_call: TRBV28
cdr3_aa: CASRSLGQGDQPQHF

cdr3_length: 15
d_call: TRBD1
j_call: TRBJ2-5
v_call: TRBV10-3
cdr3_aa: CAISSGTGGVETQYF

cdr3_length: 14
d_call: -
j_call: TRBJ2-5
v_call: TRBV11-2
cdr3_aa: CASSFGQNQETQYF

cdr3_length: 15
d_call: -
j_call: TRBJ2-1
v_call: TRBV7-9
cdr3_aa: CASSPGLSFYNEQFF

cdr3_length: 15
d_call: TRBD1
j_call: TRBJ2-7
v_call: TRBV4-3
cdr3_aa: CASSPHRGEIYEQYF

cdr3_length: 16
d_call: TRBD1
j_call: TRBJ2-3
v_call: TRBV27
cdr3_aa: CASSLFKGAGTDTQYF

cdr3_length: 13
d_call: TRBD1
j_call: TRBJ2-7
v_call: TRBV30
cdr3_aa: CAWIRQGPYEQYF

cdr3_length: 18
d_call: TRBD2
j_call: TRBJ2-1
v_call: TRBV29-1
cdr3_aa: CSALPYTEREGRYNEQFF

cdr3_length: 14
d_call: -
j_call: TRBJ1-5
v_call: TRBV28
cdr3_aa: CASSSEGENQPQHF

cdr3_length: 15
d_call: -
j_call: TRBJ1-2
v_call: TRBV5-6
cdr3_aa: CASRARKRINYGYTF

cdr3_length: 15
d_call: TRBD1
j_call: TRBJ1-4
v_call: TRBV9
cdr3_aa: CASSPQTGLGEKLFF

cdr3_length: 15
d_call: -
j_call: TRBJ2-7
v_call: TRBV28
cdr3_aa: CASSLGGEGSYEQYF